These 18 T cell receptor beta chains originate from one sample sequenced in a study of blood T cell repertoires in COVID-19. The method was immunoSEQ multiplex PCR; TCRdb's version includes in-frame clones alone and lacks a portion of them. This sample yields some 91,000 clones, of which approximately 90% are seen a single time; 1.5% to 2% belongs to the top ten. The source material was peripheral blood. These receptor sequences come from a man in his sixties with acute or convalescent COVID-19.

This clone was detected a few times. The gene calls are TRBV5-4 and TRBJ2-5; no clear D. V was trimmed by 4 bases and J by 2 bases, leaving 3 bases between them. The V gene's germline CDR1 is SGHNT and CDR2 YYREEE (reference sequence). The CDR3 consists of 11 residues. Here the CDR3 DNA reads TGTGCCAGCAGCACACAAGAGACCCAGTACTTC. It is translated as CASSTQETQYF. Full variable domain (rest looked up from reference TRBV5-4 and TRBJ2-5): ETGVTQSPTHLIKTRGQQVTLRCSSQSGHNTVSWYQQALGQGPQFIFQYYREEENGRGNFPPRFSGLQFPNYSSELNVNALELDDSALYLCASSTQETQYFGPGTRLLVL.

In this sample, this clone turned up once. This chain uses TRBV30 with TRBJ2-2, with no clear D. Germline V gene sequence: CDR1 GTSNPN, CDR2 SVGIG (reference sequence). The V end was cut by 1 base, the J end by 2 bases, with 5 bases between. CDR3 length: 13 residues. The CDR3 region is CAWSAQNTGELFF. CDR3 DNA sequence: TGTGCCTGGAGTGCCCAAAACACCGGGGAGCTGTTTTTT.

This clone was detected only once. The chain is built from TRBV6-6 and TRBJ1-3; D is possibly TRBD1 (5 bases). This CDR3 region has 16 residues. Trimming shortened V by 5 bases and J by 2 bases, and 16 bases separated the two germline ends. Germline V CDR1 and CDR2: MNHNY, SVGAGI (reference sequence). CDR3 in amino acids: CASSADGGFAGNTIYF. CDR3 DNA: TGTGCCAGCAGTGCCGACGGGGGGTTCGCTGGAAACACCATATATTTT.

The chain uses TRBV5-8 and TRBJ1-4; TRBD1 matches at 10 bases. This CDR3 is 14 amino acids long. With V trimmed by 4 bases and J by 6 bases, 3 bases remained unmatched. Germline assignment: CDR1 SGHTS and CDR2 YDEGEE. This CDR3 is CASSMTGGYEKLFF. The CDR3 coding sequence is TGTGCCAGCAGCATGACAGGGGGCTATGAAAAACTGTTTTTT.

As concerns this clone: Other nucleotide sequences from this sample produce the same CDR3. V is TRBV19 and J is TRBJ1-3, with TRBD1 as a possible D gene (6 bases). The CDR3 extends over 14 amino acids. Germline assignment: CDR1 LNHDA and CDR2 SQIVND (reference sequence). V shed 5 bases and J shed 2 bases, with 10 bases lying between them. The CDR3 bases are TGTGCCAGTAGTCTACAGGGACCTGGAAACACCATATATTTT. This sequence encodes CASSLQGPGNTIYF.

This rearrangement joins TRBV19 to TRBJ1-2; 10 positions match TRBD1. After removal of 7 bases from V and 0 bases from J, the junction contained 8 bases not matched to a gene. The CDR3 runs 16 residues. The V gene's germline CDR1 is LNHDA and CDR2 SQIVND (reference sequence). The CDR3 reads CASKDRGLLPNYGYTF. The CDR3 nucleotides are TGTGCCAGTAAAGACAGGGGGCTGCTCCCTAACTATGGCTACACCTTC.

This clone was seen a handful of times. The chain links TRBV5-4 to TRBJ2-5, with TRBD2 as a possible D gene (5 bases). Trimming removed 0 bases at V and 9 bases at J, with 12 bases between. CDR3 length: 13 amino acids. Per the germline V gene, CDR1 is SGHNT and CDR2 is YYREEE (reference sequence). CDR3 coding DNA: TGTGCCAGCAGCTTGGGGTCCGACGGGGCCCAGTACTTC. It encodes CASSLGSDGAQYF.

V usage is TRBV7-9 and J usage is TRBJ2-3; 11 bases are a match to TRBD2. Germline V gene data show CDR1 as SEHNR and CDR2 as FQNEAQ (reference sequence). The CDR3 is made up of 15 amino acids. Losses at the gene ends were 0 bases for V and 9 bases for J; bases not matched to a gene: 5. The CDR3 bases are TGTGCCAGCAGCTTAGCTAGCGGGGGGGCCAAGACGCAGTATTTT. Amino acid sequence: CASSLASGGAKTQYF.

The chain joins TRBV6-5 to TRBJ1-5; 8 nucleotides match TRBD1. The CDR3 covers 15 residues. With V trimmed by 5 bases and J by 3 bases, 6 bases remained unmatched. Germline assignment: CDR1 MNHEY and CDR2 SVGAGI. The CDR3: CASSPTGGNNQPQHF. DNA for the CDR3: TGTGCCAGCAGTCCAACAGGGGGTAACAATCAGCCCCAGCATTTT.

The chain joins TRBV5-1 to TRBJ1-6; D is possibly TRBD1 (5 bases). Germline V gene sequence: CDR1 SGHRS, CDR2 YFSETQ. The CDR3 is 13 residues long. Trimming shortened V by 5 bases and J by 6 bases, and 9 bases separated the two germline ends. The CDR3 DNA reads TGCGCCAGCAGGACGACAGTTAATTCACCCCTCCACTTT. Its translation is CASRTTVNSPLHF.

This clone was counted a single time. CDR3 protein: CAWQGLNGYTF. The CDR3 DNA follows: TGTGCCTGGCAGGGGCTCAATGGCTACACCTTC. The chain uses TRBV30 and TRBJ1-2; the D gene is possibly TRBD1 (6 bases). Per germline, CDR1 GTSNPN and CDR2 SVGIG (reference sequence). Trimming took off 5 bases at V and 6 bases at J, with 10 bases between the two ends. The CDR3 is 11 residues long.

This clone was detected only once. V usage is TRBV6-6 and J usage is TRBJ2-2; possible D gene TRBD1, 6 bases. The CDR3 contains 19 residues. Germline V lookup: CDR1 MNHNY, CDR2 SVGAGI (reference sequence). Trimming shortened V by 5 bases and J by 2 bases, and 24 bases separated the two germline ends. The CDR3 is CASSPLPWGTGSNTGELFF. The CDR3 DNA is TGTGCCAGCAGTCCCCTCCCTTGGGGAACAGGGAGTAACACCGGGGAGCTGTTTTTT.

V is TRBV5-1 and J is TRBJ1-2; 7 nucleotides match TRBD1. The length of the CDR3 is 14 residues. V trimming: 1 base; J trimming: 2 bases; junction bases outside the gene matches: 2. Germline CDR1 is SGHRS and CDR2 is YFSETQ. The CDR3 DNA is TGCGCCAGCAGCTTGTCGGGACAGAACTATGGCTACACCTTC. Protein product: CASSLSGQNYGYTF.

The chain carries TRBV6-5 and TRBJ1-1; D uncertain. The germline gives CDR1 MNHEY, CDR2 SVGAGI. Between the trimmed V and J ends, which lost 5 bases and 1 base, there was a span of 11 bases. The CDR3 runs to 14 residues. CDR3 in amino acids: CASSLRRGNTEAFF. CDR3 nucleotide sequence: TGTGCCAGCAGTCTCCGACGGGGGAACACTGAAGCTTTCTTT.

The V and J genes are TRBV18 and TRBJ2-3, with TRBD1 identical over 7 bases. This CDR3 is 15 amino acids long. The trim removed 6 bases at V and 0 bases at J, leaving 6 bases unmatched. The V gene's germline CDR1 is KGHSH and CDR2 LQKENI. CDR3: CASSGQAQSTDTQYF. The DNA of the CDR3 is TGTGCCAGCTCTGGACAGGCCCAGAGCACAGATACGCAGTATTTT.

Worth noting for this clone: One end of the junction is discordant with germline, which a read error may explain. The chain uses TRBV7-7 and TRBJ2-6; perhaps TRBD2 as D (6 bases). The CDR3 is 13 amino acids. The germline gives CDR1 SSHAT, CDR2 FNYEAQ (reference sequence). The CDR3 sequence: CASSPMGGNVLTF. DNA for the CDR3: TGTGCCAGCAGCCCCATGGGGGGCAACGTCCTGACTTTC.

Here the CDR3 DNA reads TGCGCCAGCGGGGACGCTAGCGGGGACGATGAGCAGTTCTTC. The encoded protein is CASGDASGDDEQFF. The chain uses TRBV5-1 and TRBJ2-1; 9 positions match TRBD2. Looked up from germline, CDR1 is SGHRS and CDR2 is YFSETQ. V shed 7 bases, J shed 8 bases, and the junction held 10 bases outside the gene matches. CDR3 length: 14 residues.

In this sample, this clone turned up once. The rearrangement uses TRBV7-2 and TRBJ1-2; 7 bases align to TRBD1. The CDR3 sequence is 13 residues long. With 8 bases clipped from V and 6 bases from J, the junction kept 9 bases outside the gene matches. CDR1 and CDR2 from the germline V gene are SGHTA and FQGNSA. CDR3 nucleotide sequence: TGTGCCAGCGTCGAACAGGGGTATAATGGCTACACCTTC. It codes for CASVEQGYNGYTF.